This entry lists 23 T cell receptor beta chains sequenced from one sample in a study of identical twins (dated by TCRdb to 2016 to 2017). Preparation of the library involved 5' RACE. Sequencing instrument: Illumina HiSeq 2000. Clones were called with MiXCR by TCRdb after fastp trimmed the public reads at Q25, and only in-frame beta chains were retained. Here each entry gathers all rows of one CDR3 protein and keeps the most common genes and DNA. Recorded for this sample are approximately 590,000 distinct CDR3 sequences; more than 9% of them occurred a single time. The ten largest clones represent around 3% of the sample. Separately, the same data were catalogued under a study of yellow fever vaccine responses in identical twins.

Specimen: PBMCs. The receptors come from a woman aged 18-29 years in good health.

This clonotype was recorded only once. The V call is TRBV7-9, the J call TRBJ1-4; D ambiguous. The CDR3 has 15 amino acids. Trimming left V 1 base short and J 8 bases short, with 14 bases between. Germline V gene sequence: CDR1 SEHNR, CDR2 FQNEAQ (reference sequence). CDR3 in amino acids: CASSLGSLSSEKLFF. In DNA, the CDR3 is TGTGCCAGCAGCTTAGGCAGTCTTTCTTCCGAAAAACTGTTTTTT.

This clonotype has a count of ten or more. The chain recombines TRBV30 with TRBJ2-1; D uncertain. The CDR3 covers 12 residues. Trimming removed 2 bases at V and 3 bases at J, with 5 bases between. Germline V gene data show CDR1 as GTSNPN and CDR2 as SVGIG (reference sequence). The DNA of the CDR3 is TGTGCCTGGAGTAGGGTCTACAATGAGCAGTTCTTC. Translation: CAWSRVYNEQFF.

This clonotype was picked up many times. The chain recombines TRBV29-1 with TRBJ2-1; the match to TRBD1 covers 7 bases. The CDR3 is made up of 14 amino acids. V dropped 7 bases and J dropped 7; count of bases not matched to a gene: 13. Germline assignment: CDR1 SQVTM and CDR2 ANQGSEA. CDR3 DNA: TGCAGCGCCGCTACTCCCGACAGGGAAAATGAGCAGTTCTTC. Translation: CSAATPDRENEQFF.

This clonotype was seen ten or more times. The rearrangement uses TRBV12-3 or TRBV12-4 and TRBJ2-3; D is perhaps TRBD1 or TRBD2 (5 bases each). This CDR3 contains 14 residues. Between the trimmed V and J ends, which lost 3 bases and 4 bases, there was a span of 11 bases. DNA of the CDR3: TGTGCCAGCAGTTTTGAGGGGAGCGCAGATACGCAGTATTTT. Encoded protein: CASSFEGSADTQYF.

Many counts were recorded for this clonotype. This chain links TRBV3-1 with TRBJ2-3, with D tentatively TRBD2 (7 bases). The CDR3 runs 17 residues. Germline assignment: CDR1 LGHDT and CDR2 YNNKEL (reference sequence). Trimming took off 0 bases at V and 2 bases at J, with 15 bases between the two ends. In DNA form, the CDR3 reads TGTGCCAGCAGCCAAGAACTTGGCGGGGGCATCACAGATACGCAGTATTTT. Protein product: CASSQELGGGITDTQYF.

This clonotype was counted many times. The CDR3 here is CASSQLLAGDLNEQFF. The CDR3 DNA reads as TGTGCCAGCAGCCAACTCCTAGCGGGAGATCTCAATGAGCAGTTCTTC. The chain couples TRBV3-1 to TRBJ2-1; TRBD2 agrees at 10 bases. The V gene's germline CDR1 is LGHDT and CDR2 YNNKEL (reference sequence). J gave up 6 bases and V 2 bases, and 7 bases lay outside the gene matches. The CDR3 extends over 16 amino acids.

This clonotype was found once. The rearrangement uses TRBV25-1 and TRBJ2-6; D ambiguous. V dropped 0 bases and J dropped 5 bases, with 5 bases sitting between them. CDR1 is MGHDK, CDR2 SYGVNS, per germline. CDR3 length equals 14 residues. As DNA, the CDR3 is TGTGCCAGCAGTGAATACCTGAGGGCCAACGTCCTGACTTTC. It translates to CASSEYLRANVLTF.

This clonotype was seen ten or more times. The genes are TRBV27 and TRBJ2-5; D not resolved. V was cut by 4 bases and J by 5 bases, with 8 bases left in between. CDR3 size: 12 residues. The V gene's germline CDR1 is MNHEY and CDR2 SMNVEV (reference sequence). Here the CDR3 reads CASSSPGETQYF. The CDR3 DNA is TGTGCCAGCAGTTCCCCCGGGGAGACCCAGTACTTC.

The table lists this clonotype with a few counts. V is TRBV30 and J is TRBJ2-1; D is ambiguous. The V end lost 1 base, the J end lost 7 bases, and 5 bases lay between the germline ends. Looked up from germline, CDR1 is GTSNPN and CDR2 is SVGIG (reference sequence). The CDR3 length is 11 residues. CDR3 amino acids: CAWSALNEQFF. Here the CDR3 DNA reads TGTGCCTGGAGTGCACTGAATGAGCAGTTCTTC.

The J gene is TRBJ2-7, the V gene TRBV7-9; 8 bases line up with TRBD2. This CDR3 has 15 residues. CDR1 SEHNR and CDR2 FQNEAQ come from the germline V gene (reference sequence). Germline trimming cut 1 base from V and 3 bases from J; bases unmatched to any gene: 5. The DNA of the CDR3 is TGTGCCAGCAGCTTAGACGGGGGGGCCTTCTACGAGCAGTACTTC. Translation gives CASSLDGGAFYEQYF.

The table lists this clonotype with a few counts. The J gene is TRBJ2-7, the V gene TRBV4-1; D may correspond to TRBD1 or TRBD2 (5 bases each). Germline V CDR1 and CDR2: MGHRA, YSYEKL. With 3 bases removed from V and 2 bases from J, the gap between germline ends came to 20 bases. The CDR3 is 17 residues long. The CDR3 reads CASSQKEGQGRTYEQYF. The CDR3 nucleotides are TGCGCCAGCAGCCAGAAAGAGGGGCAGGGCCGGACCTACGAGCAGTACTTC.

This clonotype was detected a few times. The chain couples TRBV27 to TRBJ2-1, with a weak D call TRBD1 (5 bases). The germline gives CDR1 MNHEY, CDR2 SMNVEV (reference sequence). V was trimmed by 6 bases and J by 5 bases, leaving 11 bases between them. The CDR3 spans 13 residues. CDR3 sequence: CASRQVQHNEQFF. In nucleotides, the CDR3 is TGTGCCAGCAGACAGGTTCAACACAATGAGCAGTTCTTC.

The chain recombines TRBV4-3 with TRBJ2-1, with 7 nucleotides matching TRBD2. The CDR3 sequence is 13 residues long. The V segment lost 6 bases and the J segment 10 bases; nucleotides outside the gene matches: 9. Per the germline V gene, CDR1 is LGHNA and CDR2 is YSLEER. CDR3 bases: TGCGCCAGCAGTACGGGGGAGGGGCTAGAGCAGTTCTTC. Encoded protein: CASSTGEGLEQFF.

In this sample, this clonotype turned up many times. The rearrangement links TRBV7-9 to TRBJ1-4; 7 bases agree with TRBD1. After removal of 3 bases from V and 7 bases from J, the junction contained 5 bases not matched to a gene. The CDR3 consists of 14 residues. From germline, CDR1 is SEHNR and CDR2 FQNEAQ (reference sequence). CDR3 amino acids: CASSLTGFFEKLFF. The CDR3 bases are TGTGCCAGCAGCTTGACAGGGTTTTTTGAAAAACTGTTTTTT.

This clonotype was counted at least ten times. The chain couples TRBV27 to TRBJ1-6, with D perhaps TRBD1 (5 bases). The V end was cut by 3 bases, the J end by 7 bases, with 10 bases between. The CDR3 covers 14 residues. From germline, CDR1 is MNHEY and CDR2 SMNVEV (reference sequence). The CDR3 nucleotides are TGTGCCAGCAGTTTTTTAGGGGCCAATTCACCCCTCCACTTT. Its translation is CASSFLGANSPLHF.

In this sample, this clonotype turned up many times. The chain employs TRBV12-3 or TRBV12-4 and TRBJ1-2; D is possibly TRBD1 (5 bases). The CDR3 is 16 residues long. V lost 5 bases and J lost 5, with 21 bases in between. The CDR3 reads CASSPFEDTLGYGYTF. As DNA, the CDR3 is TGTGCCAGCAGTCCATTTGAGGACACCCTAGGGTATGGCTACACCTTC.

This clonotype was seen many times. The rearrangement uses TRBV28 and TRBJ2-2; TRBD2 matches at 10 bases. Per germline, CDR1 MDHEN and CDR2 SYDVKM. Trimming removed 6 bases from V and 3 bases from J; junction bases left unmatched: 4. This CDR3 contains 15 residues. CDR3 nucleotides: TGTGCCAGCAGCGGACTAGCGGTATACACCGGGGAGCTGTTTTTT. This translates into CASSGLAVYTGELFF.

The chain is built from TRBV19 and TRBJ2-7, with 9 bases aligning to TRBD1. The CDR3 runs to 13 residues. V lost 7 bases and J lost 6; bases outside the gene matches: 7. From germline, CDR1 is LNHDA and CDR2 SQIVND (reference sequence). The CDR3 region has the DNA TGTGCCAGTACCGGGACAGGGAGAAGCGAGCAGTACTTC. It is translated as CASTGTGRSEQYF.

This clonotype was found a few times. This rearrangement joins TRBV6-2 or TRBV6-3 to TRBJ2-1, with 9 positions matching TRBD1. This CDR3 has 15 residues. Unmatched junction bases numbered 6, after V lost 4 bases and J lost 5 bases. Germline V CDR1 and CDR2: MNHEY, SVGEGT. CDR3 in amino acids: CASSSPGQGDNEQFF. The DNA of the CDR3 is TGTGCCAGCAGTTCTCCGGGACAGGGCGACAATGAGCAGTTCTTC.

This clonotype was observed a handful of times. This sequence joins TRBV20-1 and TRBJ2-1, with 10 bases fitting TRBD2. V trimming: 6 bases; J trimming: 7 bases; junction bases outside the gene matches: 9. This CDR3 spans 14 amino acids. CDR1 is DFQATT and CDR2 is SNEGSKA in the germline V gene (reference sequence). The DNA for the CDR3 is TGCAGTGCCATACTAGTAGCGGGGGGAAATGAGCAGTTCTTC. The encoded protein is CSAILVAGGNEQFF.

This chain joins TRBV5-1 and TRBJ2-1, with TRBD1 matching 9 bases. From germline, CDR1 is SGHRS and CDR2 YFSETQ. Germline trimming cut 2 bases from V and 9 bases from J; bases unmatched to any gene: 9. CDR3 length equals 15 residues. CDR3 protein: CASSFTGQGGSEQFF. The CDR3 nucleotides are TGCGCCAGCAGCTTTACGGGACAGGGCGGATCTGAGCAGTTCTTC.

In this sample, this clonotype turned up a few times. V and J are TRBV10-3 and TRBJ1-1; no firm D call. CDR3 size: 13 residues. With 6 bases removed from V and 2 bases from J, the gap between germline ends came to 10 bases. Per germline, CDR1 ENHRY and CDR2 SYGVKD. CDR3 protein: CAIRRPGNTEAFF. The CDR3 coding sequence is TGTGCCATCAGACGCCCGGGAAACACTGAAGCTTTCTTT.

To note about this clonotype: Germline and junction disagree at one end, which may indicate a read error. The chain combines TRBV2 with TRBJ2-5, with D hard to call. The CDR3 runs to 14 residues. The germline V gene has CDR1 SNHLY and CDR2 FYNNEI. This CDR3 reads CASSVDSYQGTQYF. CDR3 DNA sequence: TGTGCCAGCAGTGTCGATTCGTACCAAGGGACCCAGTACTTC.